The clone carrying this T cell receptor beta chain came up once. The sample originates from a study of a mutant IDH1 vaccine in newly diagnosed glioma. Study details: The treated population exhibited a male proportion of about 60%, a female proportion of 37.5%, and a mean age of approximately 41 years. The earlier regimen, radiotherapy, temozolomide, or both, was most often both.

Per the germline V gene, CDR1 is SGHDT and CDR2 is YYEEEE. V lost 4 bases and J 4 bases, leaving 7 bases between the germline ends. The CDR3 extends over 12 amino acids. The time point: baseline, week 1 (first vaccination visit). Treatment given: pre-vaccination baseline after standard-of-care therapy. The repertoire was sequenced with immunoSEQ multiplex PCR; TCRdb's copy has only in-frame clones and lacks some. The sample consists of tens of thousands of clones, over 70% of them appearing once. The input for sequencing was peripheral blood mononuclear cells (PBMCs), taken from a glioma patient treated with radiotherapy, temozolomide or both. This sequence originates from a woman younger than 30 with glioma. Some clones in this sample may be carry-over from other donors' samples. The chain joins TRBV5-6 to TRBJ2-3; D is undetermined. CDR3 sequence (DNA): TGTGCCAGCAGCCCCGATTCAGATACGCAGTATTTT. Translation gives CASSPDSDTQYF.